Each of the 16 T cell receptor beta chains below was sequenced from the same sample in a study of T cell responses to AZD1222 COVID-19 vaccine. Here immunoSEQ multiplex PCR was the method, and the copy in TCRdb shows in-frame clones only, minus some. The sample has 65,000 to 95,000 clones; around 92% are singletons. This specimen consisted of peripheral blood, obtained on day 0 of MenACWY control vaccination. These receptors all come from an adult in good health.

V is TRBV7-9 and J is TRBJ1-2; no reliable D call. CDR1 and CDR2 from the germline V gene are SEHNR and FQNEAQ (reference sequence). CDR3 length: 16 amino acids. Trimming took 5 bases from V and 6 from J, leaving 22 bases between them. As DNA, the CDR3 is TGTGCCAGCAGCCAGTACAGTGCGGGTGGGAAGGATGGCTACACCTTC. The encoded protein is CASSQYSAGGKDGYTF.

This chain connects TRBV28 to TRBJ1-1; 8 positions agree with TRBD1. The junction had 5 bases not matched to a gene; V was cut back by 4 bases and J by 1 base. CDR3 length: 15 amino acids. The germline gives CDR1 MDHEN, CDR2 SYDVKM. In DNA form, the CDR3 reads TGTGCCAGCAGTTCCGGACAGGGTAGGAACACTGAAGCTTTCTTT. This gives the protein CASSSGQGRNTEAFF.

The V and J genes are TRBV7-8 and TRBJ2-2; D is perhaps TRBD2 (5 bases). This CDR3 has 14 residues. CDR1 SGHVS and CDR2 FQNEAQ come from the germline V gene. The V and J ends lost 1 base and 4 bases respectively, with 7 bases between them. The CDR3 sequence is CASSLGEPTGELFF. The CDR3 DNA reads as TGTGCCAGCAGCTTAGGGGAGCCCACCGGGGAGCTGTTTTTT.

The genes are TRBV5-1 and TRBJ2-7; TRBD1 agrees at 7 bases. V lost 7 bases and J lost 6; bases outside the gene matches: 10. The CDR3 totals 13 residues. Germline CDR1 and CDR2: SGHRS and YFSETQ. The CDR3 nucleotides read TGCGCCAGCTTCCAACAGGGGTTCAGCGAGCAGTACTTC. Its translation: CASFQQGFSEQYF.

The V gene is TRBV28, the J gene TRBJ1-1, with D tentatively TRBD1 (6 bases). There are 14 residues in the CDR3. V lost 6 bases and J lost 4, with 15 bases in between. From germline, CDR1 is MDHEN and CDR2 SYDVKM. The CDR3 nucleotides read TGTGCCAGCAGGCCACCGGGGGCGGCCACTGAAGCTTTCTTT. Encoded protein: CASRPPGAATEAFF.

The V gene is TRBV9, the J gene TRBJ2-7; 9 bases agree with TRBD1. The CDR3 spans 13 residues. Looked up from germline, CDR1 is SGDLS and CDR2 is YYNGEE. The trim removed 4 bases at V and 3 bases at J, leaving 2 bases unmatched. DNA for the CDR3: TGTGCCAGCAGCAAGGGACAGGGCTACGAGCAGTACTTC. It encodes CASSKGQGYEQYF.

For the CDR3, the DNA is TGTGCCAGCAGTGCACAAACGGGACACAACAATGAGCAGTTCTTC. It yields the protein CASSAQTGHNNEQFF. This chain links TRBV28 with TRBJ2-1; weak D call: TRBD1 (6 bases). With 5 bases removed from V and 5 bases from J, the gap between germline ends came to 16 bases. CDR1 is MDHEN and CDR2 is SYDVKM in the germline V gene. The CDR3 contains 15 residues.

The chain joins TRBV30 to TRBJ1-2; D not resolved. Germline values: CDR1 GTSNPN, CDR2 SVGIG (reference sequence). With 2 bases removed from V and 0 bases from J, the gap between germline ends came to 13 bases. The length of the CDR3 is 15 residues. CDR3: CAWSMSGKANYGYTF. The DNA of the CDR3 is TGTGCCTGGAGTATGTCAGGAAAAGCTAACTATGGCTACACCTTC.

This chain connects TRBV6-2 or TRBV6-3 to TRBJ1-1; 9 nucleotides line up with TRBD1. The CDR3 is 16 amino acids. Per the germline V gene, CDR1 is MNHEY and CDR2 is SVGEGT. The V gene end was trimmed by 6 bases and the J gene end by 4 bases; junction bases not matched to a gene: 12. Written as DNA, the CDR3 is TGTGCCAGCAGCGGAATTCCCGGGACAGGGTCCACTGAAGCTTTCTTT. This gives the protein CASSGIPGTGSTEAFF.

The chain has TRBV10-3 and TRBJ1-3; no firm D call. V dropped 8 bases and J dropped 4 bases, with 12 bases sitting between them. The CDR3 runs to 13 residues. Germline V gene data show CDR1 as ENHRY and CDR2 as SYGVKD. The CDR3 loop is CAIRAGVGNTIYF. CDR3 in DNA: TGTGCCATCCGCGCCGGCGTCGGAAACACCATATATTTT.

This clone occurred once. V gene TRBV28 combines with J gene TRBJ2-1, with D possibly matching TRBD2 (5 bases). V lost 4 bases and J lost 10, with 17 bases in between. Looked up from germline, CDR1 is MDHEN and CDR2 is SYDVKM. This CDR3 is 14 amino acids long. The CDR3 sequence: CASSYPLRRLEQFF. The CDR3 DNA reads as TGTGCCAGCAGTTACCCTCTTCGGAGGTTGGAGCAGTTCTTC.

The V and J genes are TRBV12-3 or TRBV12-4 and TRBJ1-1; D uncertain. V gave up 1 base and J gave up 3 bases, with 0 bases separating them. The length of the CDR3 is 11 residues. CDR3 loop: CASSLDTEAFF. As DNA, the CDR3 is TGTGCCAGCAGTTTAGACACTGAAGCTTTCTTT.

Concerning this clone: This same CDR3 is encoded by further DNA sequences in the sample. The rearrangement links TRBV6-2 or TRBV6-3 to TRBJ1-2, with no clear D. This CDR3 comprises 12 residues. Germline CDR1 reads MNHEY; CDR2 reads SVGEGT. Deletions cut 2 bases from V and 3 bases from J, with 4 bases between. Here the CDR3 reads CASSYTDYGYTF. CDR3 bases: TGTGCCAGCAGTTACACAGACTATGGCTACACCTTC.

The CDR3 reads CASSKGGGHQETQYF. CDR3 nucleotide sequence: TGTGCCAGCAGCAAGGGCGGGGGCCACCAAGAGACCCAGTACTTC. The chain is built from TRBV7-6 and TRBJ2-5; tentatively, D is TRBD2 (7 bases). V lost 5 bases, J lost 0 bases, and 13 bases lay in between. Germline-derived CDR1 and CDR2 are SGHVS and FNYEAQ. CDR3 length: 15 amino acids.

This chain joins TRBV2 and TRBJ2-3, with 12 positions matching TRBD2. V trimming: 6 bases; J trimming: 7 bases; junction bases outside the gene matches: 11. Germline loops: CDR1 SNHLY, CDR2 FYNNEI. This CDR3 has 16 residues. The chain's CDR3 is CASSPSASGGANTQYF. The CDR3 bases are TGTGCCAGCAGCCCCTCTGCTAGCGGGGGGGCAAATACGCAGTATTTT.

In this sample, this clone turned up once. The conserved final phenylalanine or tryptophan is absent from the CDR3, which likely points to a read error. The DNA is left out, because the CDR3 cannot be placed on it with certainty; the CDR3 is given as TCRdb lists it. This chain connects TRBV5-1 to TRBJ2-7; TRBD2, the D gene given by the table, was not confirmed from the DNA. Germline loops: CDR1 SGHRS, CDR2 YFSETQ. The length of the CDR3 is 10 amino acids, counting both ends. The chain's CDR3 is CASPGPSGFI.